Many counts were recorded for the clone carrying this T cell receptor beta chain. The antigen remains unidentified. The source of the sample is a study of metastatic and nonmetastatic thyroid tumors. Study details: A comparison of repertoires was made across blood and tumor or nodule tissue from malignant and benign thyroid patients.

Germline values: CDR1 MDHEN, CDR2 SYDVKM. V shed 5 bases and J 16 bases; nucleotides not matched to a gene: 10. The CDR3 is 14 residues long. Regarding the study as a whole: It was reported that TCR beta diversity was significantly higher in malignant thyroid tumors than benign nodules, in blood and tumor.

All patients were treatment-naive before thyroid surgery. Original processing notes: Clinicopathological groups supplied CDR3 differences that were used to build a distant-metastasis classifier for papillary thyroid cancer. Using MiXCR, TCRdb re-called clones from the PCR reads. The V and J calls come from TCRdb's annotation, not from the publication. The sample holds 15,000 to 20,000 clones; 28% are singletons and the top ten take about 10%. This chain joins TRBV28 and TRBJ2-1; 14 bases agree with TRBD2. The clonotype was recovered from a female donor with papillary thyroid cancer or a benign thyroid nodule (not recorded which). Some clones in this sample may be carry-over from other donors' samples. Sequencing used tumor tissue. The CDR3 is CASSMGLAGASLFF. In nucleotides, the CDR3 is TGTGCCAGCAGTATGGGACTAGCGGGAGCGTCGCTTTTCTTC.